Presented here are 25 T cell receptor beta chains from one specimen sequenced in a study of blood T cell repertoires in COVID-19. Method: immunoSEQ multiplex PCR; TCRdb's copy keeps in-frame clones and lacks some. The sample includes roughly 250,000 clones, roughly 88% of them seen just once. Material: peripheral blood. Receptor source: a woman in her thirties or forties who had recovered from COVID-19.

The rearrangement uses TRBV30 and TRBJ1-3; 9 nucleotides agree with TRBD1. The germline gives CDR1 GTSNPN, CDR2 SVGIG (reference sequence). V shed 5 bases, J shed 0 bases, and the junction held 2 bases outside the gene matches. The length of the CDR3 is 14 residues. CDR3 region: CAWQTGGSGNTIYF. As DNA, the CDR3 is TGTGCCTGGCAGACAGGGGGCTCTGGAAACACCATATATTTT.

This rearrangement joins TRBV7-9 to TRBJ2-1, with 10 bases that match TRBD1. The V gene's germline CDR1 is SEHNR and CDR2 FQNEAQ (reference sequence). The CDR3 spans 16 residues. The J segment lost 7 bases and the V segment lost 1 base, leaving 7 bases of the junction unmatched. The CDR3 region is CASSLVQGQGRNEQFF. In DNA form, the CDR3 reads TGTGCCAGCAGCTTAGTACAGGGACAGGGGAGAAATGAGCAGTTCTTC.

The CDR3 DNA follows: TGTGCCAGCAGCTTTGGGGGGATCGGATTAGAGACCCAGTACTTC. This gives the protein CASSFGGIGLETQYF. The chain links TRBV7-2 to TRBJ2-5, with D possibly matching TRBD2 (6 bases). The V end lost 3 bases, the J end lost 4 bases, and 15 bases lay between the germline ends. The V gene's germline CDR1 is SGHTA and CDR2 FQGNSA. The CDR3 consists of 15 residues.

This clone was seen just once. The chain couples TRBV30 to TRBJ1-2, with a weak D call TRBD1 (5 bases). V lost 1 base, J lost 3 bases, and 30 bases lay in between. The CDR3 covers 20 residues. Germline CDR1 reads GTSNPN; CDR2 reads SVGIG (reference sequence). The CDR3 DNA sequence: TGTGCCTGGAGTGGGCCGTCTGTAGGGGCTTCGCACCCTAACTACTATGGCTACACCTTC. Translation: CAWSGPSVGASHPNYYGYTF.

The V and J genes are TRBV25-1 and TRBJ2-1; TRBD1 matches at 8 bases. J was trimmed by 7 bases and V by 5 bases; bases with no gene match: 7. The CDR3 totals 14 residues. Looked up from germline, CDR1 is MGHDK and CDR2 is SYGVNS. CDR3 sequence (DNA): TGTGCCAGCAGTCCACAGGGGGTAGGGAATGAGCAGTTCTTC. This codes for CASSPQGVGNEQFF.

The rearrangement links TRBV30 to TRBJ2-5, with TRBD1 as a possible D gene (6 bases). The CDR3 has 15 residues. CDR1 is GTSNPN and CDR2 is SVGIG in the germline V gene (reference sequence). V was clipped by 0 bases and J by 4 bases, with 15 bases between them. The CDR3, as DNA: TGTGCCTGGAGTGTAGGGGGAGTCATCCGAGAGACCCAGTACTTC. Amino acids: CAWSVGGVIRETQYF.

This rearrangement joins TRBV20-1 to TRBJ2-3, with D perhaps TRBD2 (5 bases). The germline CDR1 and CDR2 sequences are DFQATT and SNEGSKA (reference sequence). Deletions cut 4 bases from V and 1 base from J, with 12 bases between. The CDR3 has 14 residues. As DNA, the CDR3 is TGCAGTGCTAATGATCGAGCGGGCACAGATACGCAGTATTTT. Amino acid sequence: CSANDRAGTDTQYF.

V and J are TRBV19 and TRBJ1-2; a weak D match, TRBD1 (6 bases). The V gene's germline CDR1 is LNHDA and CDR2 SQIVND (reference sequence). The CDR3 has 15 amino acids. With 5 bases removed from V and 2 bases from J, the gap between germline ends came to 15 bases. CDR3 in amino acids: CASSFPGRGNYGYTF. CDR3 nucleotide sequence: TGTGCCAGTAGTTTCCCCGGTAGGGGGAACTATGGCTACACCTTC.

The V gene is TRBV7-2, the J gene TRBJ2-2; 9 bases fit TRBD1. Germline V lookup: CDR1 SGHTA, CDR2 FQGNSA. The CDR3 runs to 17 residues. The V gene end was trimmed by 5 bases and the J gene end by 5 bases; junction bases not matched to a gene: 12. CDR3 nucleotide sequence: TGTGCCAGCAGCCCGACGGCACAGGGGGCGCGGACCGGGGAGCTGTTTTTT. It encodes CASSPTAQGARTGELFF.

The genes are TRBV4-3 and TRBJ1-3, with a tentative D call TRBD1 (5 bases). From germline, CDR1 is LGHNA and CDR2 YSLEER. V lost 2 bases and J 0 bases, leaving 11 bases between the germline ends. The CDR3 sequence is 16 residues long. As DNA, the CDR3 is TGCGCCAGCAGCCAACAGGGAGGGAGCTCTGGAAACACCATATATTTT. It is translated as CASSQQGGSSGNTIYF.

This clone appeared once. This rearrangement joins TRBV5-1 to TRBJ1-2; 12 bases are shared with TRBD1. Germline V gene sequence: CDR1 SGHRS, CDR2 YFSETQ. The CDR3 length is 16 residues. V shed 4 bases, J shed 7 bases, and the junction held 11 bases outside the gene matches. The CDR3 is CASSPGTGGASFGYTF. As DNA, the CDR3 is TGCGCCAGCAGCCCCGGGACAGGGGGCGCCTCCTTTGGCTACACCTTC.

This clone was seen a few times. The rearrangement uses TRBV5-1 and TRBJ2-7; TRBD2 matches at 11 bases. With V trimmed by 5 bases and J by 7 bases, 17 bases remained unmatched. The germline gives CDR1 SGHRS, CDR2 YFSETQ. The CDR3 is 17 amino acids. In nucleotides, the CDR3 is TGCGCCAGCAGACCACCAGCTAGCGGGGGGCCCTTTAGGGAGCAGTACTTC. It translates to CASRPPASGGPFREQYF.

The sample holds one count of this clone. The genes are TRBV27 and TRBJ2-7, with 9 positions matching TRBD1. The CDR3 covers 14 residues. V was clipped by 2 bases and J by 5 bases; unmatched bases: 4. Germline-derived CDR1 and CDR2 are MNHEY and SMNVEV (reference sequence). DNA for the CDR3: TGTGCCAGCAGTTTAGGACAGGGGAACGACGAGCAGTACTTC. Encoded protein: CASSLGQGNDEQYF.

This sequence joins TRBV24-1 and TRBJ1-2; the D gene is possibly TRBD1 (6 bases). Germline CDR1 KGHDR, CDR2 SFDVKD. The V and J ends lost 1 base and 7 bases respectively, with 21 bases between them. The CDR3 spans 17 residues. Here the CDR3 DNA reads TGTGCCACCAGTGATTTTCGAAACAGGGAGGGCGAAGGTGGCTACACCTTC. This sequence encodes CATSDFRNREGEGGYTF.

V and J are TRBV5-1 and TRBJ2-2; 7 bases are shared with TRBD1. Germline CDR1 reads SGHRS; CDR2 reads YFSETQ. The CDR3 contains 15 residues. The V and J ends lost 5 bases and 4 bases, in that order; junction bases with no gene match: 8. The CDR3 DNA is TGCGCCAGCAGACCGCAGGGGGAAGCCACCGGGGAGCTGTTTTTT. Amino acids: CASRPQGEATGELFF.

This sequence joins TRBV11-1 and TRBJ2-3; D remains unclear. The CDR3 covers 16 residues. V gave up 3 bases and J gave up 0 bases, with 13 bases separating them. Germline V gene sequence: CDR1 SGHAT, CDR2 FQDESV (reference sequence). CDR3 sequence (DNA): TGTGCCAGCAGCTTCCGAGGCACTTCTAGCACAGATACGCAGTATTTT. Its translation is CASSFRGTSSTDTQYF.

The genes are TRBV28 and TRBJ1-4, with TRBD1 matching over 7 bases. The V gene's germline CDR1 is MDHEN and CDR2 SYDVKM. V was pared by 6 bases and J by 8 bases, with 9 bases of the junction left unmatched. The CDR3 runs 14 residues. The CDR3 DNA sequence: TGTGCCAGCAGGGCAGGGGGACTGGGGGAAAAACTGTTTTTT. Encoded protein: CASRAGGLGEKLFF.

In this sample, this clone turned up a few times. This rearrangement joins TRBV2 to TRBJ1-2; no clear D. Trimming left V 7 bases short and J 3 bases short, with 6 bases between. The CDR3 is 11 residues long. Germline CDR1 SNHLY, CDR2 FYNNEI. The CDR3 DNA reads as TGTGCCAGCACGGGAGACTATGGCTACACCTTC. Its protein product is CASTGDYGYTF.

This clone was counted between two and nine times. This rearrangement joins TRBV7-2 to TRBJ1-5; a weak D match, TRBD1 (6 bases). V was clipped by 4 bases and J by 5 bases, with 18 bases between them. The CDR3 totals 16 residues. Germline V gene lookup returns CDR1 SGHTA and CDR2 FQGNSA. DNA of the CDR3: TGTGCCAGCAGCTCCGTTAAGGGACAAACGGATCAGCCCCAGCATTTT. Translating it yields CASSSVKGQTDQPQHF.

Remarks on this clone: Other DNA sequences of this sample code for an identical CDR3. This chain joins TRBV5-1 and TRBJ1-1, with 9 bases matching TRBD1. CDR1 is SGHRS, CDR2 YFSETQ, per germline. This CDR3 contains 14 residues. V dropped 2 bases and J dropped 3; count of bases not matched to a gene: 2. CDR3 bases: TGCGCCAGCAGCTTACAGGGGGCAGACACTGAAGCTTTCTTT. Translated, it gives CASSLQGADTEAFF. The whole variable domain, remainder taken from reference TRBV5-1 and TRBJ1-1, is KAGVTQTPRYLIKTRGQQVTLSCSPISGHRSVSWYQQTPGQGLQFLFEYFSETQRNKGNFPGRFSGRQFSNSRSEMNVSTLELGDSALYLCASSLQGADTEAFFGQGTRLTVV.

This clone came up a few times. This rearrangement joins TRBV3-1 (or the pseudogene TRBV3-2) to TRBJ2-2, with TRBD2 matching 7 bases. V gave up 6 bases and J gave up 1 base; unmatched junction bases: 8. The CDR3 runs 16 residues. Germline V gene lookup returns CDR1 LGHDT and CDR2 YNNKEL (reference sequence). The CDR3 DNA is TGTGCCAGCAGTGCCCGGACTAGTGTGAACACCGGGGAGCTGTTTTTT. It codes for CASSARTSVNTGELFF.

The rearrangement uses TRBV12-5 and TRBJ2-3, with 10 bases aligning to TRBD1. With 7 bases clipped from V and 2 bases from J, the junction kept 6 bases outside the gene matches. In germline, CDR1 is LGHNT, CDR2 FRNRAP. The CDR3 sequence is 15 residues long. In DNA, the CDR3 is TGTGCTAGTGCCCCGACAGGGGGCTTCACAGATACGCAGTATTTT. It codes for CASAPTGGFTDTQYF.

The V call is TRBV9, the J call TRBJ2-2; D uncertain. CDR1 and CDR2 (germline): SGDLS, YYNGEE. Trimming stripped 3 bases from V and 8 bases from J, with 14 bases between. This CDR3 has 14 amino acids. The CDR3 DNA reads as TGTGCCAGCAGCGCGGTCAATGGGCTGGGGGAGCTGTTTTTT. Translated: CASSAVNGLGELFF.

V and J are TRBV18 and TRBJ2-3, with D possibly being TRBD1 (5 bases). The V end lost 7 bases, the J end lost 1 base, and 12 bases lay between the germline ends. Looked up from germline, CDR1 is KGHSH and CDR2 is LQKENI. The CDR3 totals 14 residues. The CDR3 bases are TGTGCCAGCTTCCCCGACAGCCGCACAGATACGCAGTATTTT. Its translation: CASFPDSRTDTQYF.

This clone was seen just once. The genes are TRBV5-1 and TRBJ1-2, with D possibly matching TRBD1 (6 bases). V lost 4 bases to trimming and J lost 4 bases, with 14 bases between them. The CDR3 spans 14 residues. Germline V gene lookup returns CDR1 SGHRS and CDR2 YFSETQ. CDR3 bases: TGCGCCAGCAGCGAGATAACAGGGCCCTATGGCTACACCTTC. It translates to CASSEITGPYGYTF.